The 8 T cell receptor beta chains reported below all come from one sample, sequenced in a study of CD8 T cells in Susac syndrome. Random hexamers were used to reverse transcribe the RNA input (about 0.45 to 1 ug). TCRdb re-called the immunoSEQ multiplex PCR reads with MiXCR, one entry per CDR3 protein. The table has about 210,000 distinct CDR3 sequences, around 95% seen once. The sample was CD4+ T cells from PBMCs. The receptor set was obtained from a human donor in good health.

The CDR3 region is CAISELSGGYGYTF. CDR3 nucleotide sequence: TGTGCCATCAGTGAGCTCTCAGGGGGTTATGGCTACACCTTC. The chain combines TRBV10-3 with TRBJ1-2; 7 nucleotides align to TRBD1. J was trimmed by 5 bases and V by 2 bases; bases with no gene match: 5. Looked up from germline, CDR1 is ENHRY and CDR2 is SYGVKD. The CDR3 is 14 residues long.

The gene calls are TRBV12-3 or TRBV12-4 and TRBJ2-2, with D tentatively TRBD2 (7 bases). V was cut by 6 bases and J by 7 bases, with 18 bases left in between. CDR3 length: 15 residues. This CDR3 is CASRRGGTNNGELFF. DNA of the CDR3: TGTGCCAGCAGACGGGGAGGGACAAATAACGGGGAGCTGTTTTTT.

This clonotype has only a few counts. This chain connects TRBV29-1 to TRBJ2-5, with D possibly matching TRBD1 (6 bases). The germline CDR1 and CDR2 sequences are SQVTM and ANQGSEA. CDR3 length: 13 residues. The V and J ends lost 3 bases and 2 bases respectively, with 10 bases between them. In DNA form, the CDR3 reads TGCAGCGTTGAGACAGGATCGCAAGAGACCCAGTACTTC. It encodes CSVETGSQETQYF.

DNA of the CDR3: TGCGCCAGCAGCTTGGGTACGGCGCATCAGCCCCAGCATTTT. It is translated as CASSLGTAHQPQHF. The chain is built from TRBV5-1 and TRBJ1-5; D not certain. Germline CDR1 and CDR2: SGHRS and YFSETQ. Between the trimmed V and J ends, which lost 0 bases and 5 bases, there was a span of 9 bases. CDR3 length: 14 residues.

The chain carries TRBV10-3 and TRBJ1-5; D remains unclear. This CDR3 is 13 amino acids long. V dropped 4 bases and J dropped 1 base, with 5 bases sitting between them. Germline V CDR1 and CDR2: ENHRY, SYGVKD. The CDR3 coding sequence is TGTGCCATCAGTGGGGAGAGCAATCAGCCCCAGCATTTT. As protein: CAISGESNQPQHF.

In this sample, this clonotype turned up once. The chain joins TRBV20-1 to TRBJ2-7, with TRBD2 identical over 7 bases. The CDR3 runs 16 residues. Germline CDR1 is DFQATT and CDR2 is SNEGSKA (reference sequence). The V segment lost 4 bases and the J segment 2 bases; nucleotides outside the gene matches: 14. The DNA for the CDR3 is TGCAGTGCTACCCATACCCGGGCTAGCGGAACCTACGAGCAGTACTTC. It codes for CSATHTRASGTYEQYF.

The chain couples TRBV18 to TRBJ1-5; D perhaps matches TRBD1 (6 bases). The CDR3 has 14 residues. Trimming removed 3 bases from V and 9 bases from J, with 15 bases in between. Germline CDR1 reads KGHSH; CDR2 reads LQKENI. The CDR3 DNA sequence: TGTGCCAGCTCACCGGACAGTTCCATTTGGCCCCAGCATTTT. Its protein is CASSPDSSIWPQHF.

This clonotype was seen more than once but under ten times. The CDR3: CASSPGARDTQYF. CDR3 coding DNA: TGTGCCAGCAGCCCCGGGGCCAGGGATACGCAGTATTTT. The rearrangement links TRBV7-6 to TRBJ2-3, with D possibly being TRBD1 or TRBD2 (5 bases each). This CDR3 region has 13 residues. Germline V gene lookup returns CDR1 SGHVS and CDR2 FNYEAQ. V was clipped by 5 bases and J by 6 bases, with 12 bases between them.